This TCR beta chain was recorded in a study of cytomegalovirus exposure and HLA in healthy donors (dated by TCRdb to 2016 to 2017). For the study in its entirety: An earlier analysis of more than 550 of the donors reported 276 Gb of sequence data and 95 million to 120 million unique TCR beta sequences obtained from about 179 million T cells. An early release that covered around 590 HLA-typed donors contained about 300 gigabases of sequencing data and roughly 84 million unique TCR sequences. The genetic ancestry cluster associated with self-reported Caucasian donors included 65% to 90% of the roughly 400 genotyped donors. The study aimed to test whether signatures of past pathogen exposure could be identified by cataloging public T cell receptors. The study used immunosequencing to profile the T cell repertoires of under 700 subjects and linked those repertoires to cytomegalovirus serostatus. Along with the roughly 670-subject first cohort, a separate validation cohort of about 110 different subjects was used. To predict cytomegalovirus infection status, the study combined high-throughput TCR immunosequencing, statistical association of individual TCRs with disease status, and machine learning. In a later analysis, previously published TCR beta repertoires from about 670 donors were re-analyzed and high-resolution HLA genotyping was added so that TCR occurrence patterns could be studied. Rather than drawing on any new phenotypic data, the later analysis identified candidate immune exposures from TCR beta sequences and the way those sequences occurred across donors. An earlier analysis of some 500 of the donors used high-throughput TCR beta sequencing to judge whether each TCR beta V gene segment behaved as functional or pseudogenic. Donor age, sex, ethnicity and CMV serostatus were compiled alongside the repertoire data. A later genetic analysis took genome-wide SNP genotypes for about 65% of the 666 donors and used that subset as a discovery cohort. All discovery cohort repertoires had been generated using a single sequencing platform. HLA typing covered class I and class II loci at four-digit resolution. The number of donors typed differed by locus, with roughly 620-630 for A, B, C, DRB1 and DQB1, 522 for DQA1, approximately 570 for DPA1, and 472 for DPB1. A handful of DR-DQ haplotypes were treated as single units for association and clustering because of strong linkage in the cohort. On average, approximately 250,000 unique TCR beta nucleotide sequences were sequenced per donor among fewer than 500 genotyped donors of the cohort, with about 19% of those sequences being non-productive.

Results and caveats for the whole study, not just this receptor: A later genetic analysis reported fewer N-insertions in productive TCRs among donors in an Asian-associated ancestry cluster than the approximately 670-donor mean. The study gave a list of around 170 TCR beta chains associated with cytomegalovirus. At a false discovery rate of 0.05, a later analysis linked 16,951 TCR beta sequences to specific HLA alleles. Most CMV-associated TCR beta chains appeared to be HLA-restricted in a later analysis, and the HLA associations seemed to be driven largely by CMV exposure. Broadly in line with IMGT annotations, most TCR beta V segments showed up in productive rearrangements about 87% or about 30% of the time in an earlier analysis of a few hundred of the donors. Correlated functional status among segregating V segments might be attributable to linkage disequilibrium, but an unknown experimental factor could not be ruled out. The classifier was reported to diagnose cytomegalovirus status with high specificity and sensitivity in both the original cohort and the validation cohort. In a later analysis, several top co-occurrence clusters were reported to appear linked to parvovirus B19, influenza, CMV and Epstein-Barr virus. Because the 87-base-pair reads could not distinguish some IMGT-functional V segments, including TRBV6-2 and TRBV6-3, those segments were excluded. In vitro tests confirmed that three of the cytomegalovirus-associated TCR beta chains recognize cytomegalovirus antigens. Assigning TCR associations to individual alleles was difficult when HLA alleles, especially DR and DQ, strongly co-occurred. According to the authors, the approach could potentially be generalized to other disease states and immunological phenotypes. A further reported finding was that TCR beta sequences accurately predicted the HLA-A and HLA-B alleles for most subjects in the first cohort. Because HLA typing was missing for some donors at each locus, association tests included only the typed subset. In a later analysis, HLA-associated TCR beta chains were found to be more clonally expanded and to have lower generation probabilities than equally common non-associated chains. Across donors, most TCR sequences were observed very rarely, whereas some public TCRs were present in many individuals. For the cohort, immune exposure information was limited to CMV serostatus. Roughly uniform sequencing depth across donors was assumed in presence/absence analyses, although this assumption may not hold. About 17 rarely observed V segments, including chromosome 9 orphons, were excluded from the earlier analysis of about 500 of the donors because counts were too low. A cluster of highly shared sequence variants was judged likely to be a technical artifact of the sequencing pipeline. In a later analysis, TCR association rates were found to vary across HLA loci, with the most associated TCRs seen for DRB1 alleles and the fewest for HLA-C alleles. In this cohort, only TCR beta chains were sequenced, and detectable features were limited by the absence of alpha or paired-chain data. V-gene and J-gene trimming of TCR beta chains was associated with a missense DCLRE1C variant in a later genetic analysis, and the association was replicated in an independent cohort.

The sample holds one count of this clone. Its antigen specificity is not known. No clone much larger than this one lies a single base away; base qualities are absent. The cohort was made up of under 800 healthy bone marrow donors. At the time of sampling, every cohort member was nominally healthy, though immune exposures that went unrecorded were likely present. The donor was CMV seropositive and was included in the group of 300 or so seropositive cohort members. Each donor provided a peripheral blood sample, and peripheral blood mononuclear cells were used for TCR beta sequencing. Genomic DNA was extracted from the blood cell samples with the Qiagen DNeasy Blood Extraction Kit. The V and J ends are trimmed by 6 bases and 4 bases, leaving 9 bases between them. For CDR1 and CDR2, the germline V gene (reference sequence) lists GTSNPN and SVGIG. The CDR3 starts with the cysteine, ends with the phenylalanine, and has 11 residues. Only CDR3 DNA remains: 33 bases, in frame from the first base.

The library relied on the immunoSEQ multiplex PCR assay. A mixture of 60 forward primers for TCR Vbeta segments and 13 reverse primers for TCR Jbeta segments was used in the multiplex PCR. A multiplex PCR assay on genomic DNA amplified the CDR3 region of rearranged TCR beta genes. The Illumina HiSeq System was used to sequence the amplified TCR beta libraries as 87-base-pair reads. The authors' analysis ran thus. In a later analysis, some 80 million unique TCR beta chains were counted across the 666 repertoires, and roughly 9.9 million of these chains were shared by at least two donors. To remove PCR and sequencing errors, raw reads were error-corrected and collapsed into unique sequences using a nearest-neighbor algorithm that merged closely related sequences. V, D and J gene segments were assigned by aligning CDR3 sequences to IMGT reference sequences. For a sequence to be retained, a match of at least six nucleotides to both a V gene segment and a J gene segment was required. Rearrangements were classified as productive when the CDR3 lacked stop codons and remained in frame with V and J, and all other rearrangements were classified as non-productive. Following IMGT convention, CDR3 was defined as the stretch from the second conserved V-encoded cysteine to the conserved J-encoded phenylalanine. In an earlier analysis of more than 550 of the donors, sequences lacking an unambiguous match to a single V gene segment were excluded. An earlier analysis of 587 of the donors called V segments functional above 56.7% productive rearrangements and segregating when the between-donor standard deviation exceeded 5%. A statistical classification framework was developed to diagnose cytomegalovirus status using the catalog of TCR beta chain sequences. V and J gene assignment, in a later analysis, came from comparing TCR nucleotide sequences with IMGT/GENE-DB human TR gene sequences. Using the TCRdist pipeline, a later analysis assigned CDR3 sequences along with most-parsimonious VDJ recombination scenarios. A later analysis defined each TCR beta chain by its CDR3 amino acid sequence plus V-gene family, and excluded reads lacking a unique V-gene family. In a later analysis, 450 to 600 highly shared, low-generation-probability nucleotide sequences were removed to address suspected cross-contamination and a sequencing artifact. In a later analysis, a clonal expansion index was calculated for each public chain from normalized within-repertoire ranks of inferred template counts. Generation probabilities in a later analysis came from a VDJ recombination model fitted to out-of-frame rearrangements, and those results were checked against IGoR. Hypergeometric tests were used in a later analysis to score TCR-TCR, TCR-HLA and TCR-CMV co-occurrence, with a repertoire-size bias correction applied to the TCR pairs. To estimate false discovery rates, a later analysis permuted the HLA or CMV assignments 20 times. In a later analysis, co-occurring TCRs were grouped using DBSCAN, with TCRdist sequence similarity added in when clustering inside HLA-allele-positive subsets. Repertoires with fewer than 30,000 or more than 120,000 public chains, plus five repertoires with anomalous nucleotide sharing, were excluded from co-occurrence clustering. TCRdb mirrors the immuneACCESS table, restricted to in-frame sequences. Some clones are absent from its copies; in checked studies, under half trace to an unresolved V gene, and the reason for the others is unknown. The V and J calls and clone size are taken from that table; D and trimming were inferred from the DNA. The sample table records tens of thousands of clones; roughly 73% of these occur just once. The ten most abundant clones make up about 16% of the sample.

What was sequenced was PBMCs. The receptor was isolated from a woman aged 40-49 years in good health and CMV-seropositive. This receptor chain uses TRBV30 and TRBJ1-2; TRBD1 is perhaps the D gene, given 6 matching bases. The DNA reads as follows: TGTGCCTGCGGACAGAGCTATGGCTACACCTTC. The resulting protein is CACGQSYGYTF.